Following are 26 T cell receptor beta chains from one sample sequenced in a study of blood T cells in healthy people across ages (dated by TCRdb to 2014 to 2015). Library prep was done by 5' RACE. TCRdb names Illumina HiSeq 2500 as the instrument used. The second PCR ran for roughly 7 to 12 cycles and used a J-beta primer mix along with a sample-barcoded 5' primer. TCRdb reanalyzed the raw reads on its own, using fastp at Q25 for trimming and MiXCR for clone calling, and kept in-frame beta chains. All rows with the same CDR3 protein become a single entry with the most common DNA and genes. This sample is represented by nearly 800,000 distinct CDR3 sequences; just over 55% of them were singletons. Jointly, the top ten make up roughly 26% of the sample. Source material: blood. Receptors originate from a middle-aged man in good health.

The V gene is TRBV19, the J gene TRBJ1-1, with D hard to call. The CDR3 is 14 residues long. In germline, CDR1 is LNHDA, CDR2 SQIVND (reference sequence). V was shortened by 3 bases and J by 2 bases, with 10 bases between the two germline ends. The CDR3: CASSIRRLNTEAFF. For the CDR3, the DNA is TGTGCCAGTAGTATCCGGAGACTCAACACTGAAGCTTTCTTT.

The DNA for the CDR3 is TGTGCCAGCAAGGGACAGGGGGTCTCAGATACGCAGTATTTT. Protein sequence: CASKGQGVSDTQYF. The genes are TRBV6-1 and TRBJ2-3, with 11 nucleotides matching TRBD1. The length of the CDR3 is 14 residues. Germline CDR1 is MNHNS and CDR2 is SASEGT. V lost 7 bases and J lost 4; bases outside the gene matches: 4.

The chain links TRBV11-3 to TRBJ2-5, with D uncertain. The germline V gene has CDR1 SGHNT and CDR2 YENEEA. V lost 8 bases, J lost 5 bases, and 21 bases lay in between. The CDR3 is made up of 15 amino acids. The DNA of the CDR3 is TGTGCCAGCCGCTATTTCGGGCAGCCTGGGGAGACCCAGTACTTC. Amino acid sequence: CASRYFGQPGETQYF.

J is TRBJ2-5 and V is TRBV12-3 or TRBV12-4; 12 bases align to TRBD1. The CDR3 runs 16 residues. V dropped 5 bases and J dropped 4; count of bases not matched to a gene: 8. The CDR3 loop is CASSRTGQGAGETQYF. For the CDR3, the DNA is TGTGCCAGCAGTAGAACGGGACAGGGGGCAGGAGAGACCCAGTACTTC.

The V and J genes are TRBV7-9 and TRBJ2-5; TRBD2 matches at 9 bases. The J call may be mistaken, given a closer DNA end match to TRBJ2-7. The V gene's germline CDR1 is SEHNR and CDR2 FQNEAQ (reference sequence). The CDR3 sequence is 16 residues long. CDR3 amino acids: CASSLAGTSPFHEQYF. CDR3 nucleotides: TGTGCCAGCAGCTTAGCCGGGACTAGCCCATTTCACGAGCAGTACTTC.

The gene calls are TRBV7-9 and TRBJ1-1, with 8 bases lining up with TRBD1. The CDR3 runs 13 residues. V gave up 4 bases and J gave up 9 bases; unmatched junction bases: 7. CDR1 and CDR2 (germline): SEHNR, FQNEAQ (reference sequence). In nucleotides, the CDR3 is TGTGCCAGCAGCTCACAGGACAGGGCTAAAGCTTTCTTT. Protein: CASSSQDRAKAFF.

This clonotype has only a few counts. The chain links TRBV28 to TRBJ2-7; perhaps TRBD1 as D (5 bases). CDR3 length equals 14 residues. V was cut by 7 bases and J by 3 bases, with 16 bases left in between. Germline CDR1 and CDR2: MDHEN and SYDVKM. In nucleotides, the CDR3 is TGTGCCAGCACCTCCAGGGCGAATGTCTACGAGCAGTACTTC. Protein: CASTSRANVYEQYF.

V and J are TRBV28 and TRBJ2-5; 9 nucleotides agree with TRBD2. The ends lost 1 base at V and 2 bases at J; junction bases unmatched: 5. The CDR3 runs 16 residues. The germline CDR1 and CDR2 sequences are MDHEN and SYDVKM. The chain's CDR3 is CASSLSASGKQETQYF. CDR3 nucleotides: TGTGCCAGCAGTTTATCGGCTAGCGGGAAACAAGAGACCCAGTACTTC.

In this sample, this clonotype turned up once. The chain couples TRBV7-3 to TRBJ2-7; a weak D match, TRBD2 (5 bases). V shed 3 bases and J shed 0 bases, with 12 bases lying between them. The CDR3 totals 15 residues. The germline gives CDR1 SGHTA, CDR2 FQGTGA. CDR3 sequence reads: CASSLDGLNSYEQYF. The CDR3 nucleotides are TGTGCCAGCAGCTTGGATGGACTGAACTCCTACGAGCAGTACTTC.

J is TRBJ2-5 and V is TRBV29-1; 10 bases are shared with TRBD1. This CDR3 spans 14 amino acids. J gave up 4 bases and V 6 bases, and 8 bases lay outside the gene matches. Germline V gene lookup returns CDR1 SQVTM and CDR2 ANQGSEA. This chain's CDR3 is CSVRPGQGTETQYF. The CDR3 DNA follows: TGCAGCGTCCGTCCGGGACAGGGGACAGAGACCCAGTACTTC.

J is TRBJ2-7 and V is TRBV29-1, with 7 bases lining up with TRBD1. V was pared by 3 bases and J by 5 bases, with 4 bases of the junction left unmatched. Germline V lookup: CDR1 SQVTM, CDR2 ANQGSEA. This CDR3 contains 12 residues. The CDR3 spells CSVEGQGDEQYF. The CDR3 coding sequence is TGCAGCGTTGAGGGGCAGGGGGACGAGCAGTACTTC.

The genes are TRBV4-1 and TRBJ1-2; TRBD1 might be the D (6 bases). The V end lost 2 bases, the J end lost 7 bases, and 17 bases lay between the germline ends. Germline V gene data show CDR1 as MGHRA and CDR2 as YSYEKL. The CDR3 spans 15 residues. Here the CDR3 DNA reads TGCGCCAGCAGCCAAACAATTCAGGGGTTGGGTGGCTACACCTTC. Encoded protein: CASSQTIQGLGGYTF.

The rearrangement uses TRBV7-8 and TRBJ2-1; D might be TRBD1 (5 bases). Germline V gene sequence: CDR1 SGHVS, CDR2 FQNEAQ. This CDR3 is built from 18 residues. V was pared by 1 base and J by 9 bases, with 25 bases between. The CDR3 here is CASSLVVLQGSTRSEQFF. CDR3 sequence (DNA): TGTGCCAGCAGCTTAGTTGTATTGCAGGGTAGTACAAGGAGTGAGCAGTTCTTC.

V is TRBV4-3 and J is TRBJ2-3, with TRBD2 matching over 10 bases. The germline gives CDR1 LGHNA, CDR2 YSLEER. The CDR3 covers 18 residues. V was clipped by 0 bases and J by 7 bases; unmatched bases: 13. The CDR3 region has the DNA TGCGCCAGCAGCCAAGAACGGACTAGCGGCAACCCGGAGTATACGCAGTATTTT. Translated: CASSQERTSGNPEYTQYF.

This clonotype was found once. This CDR3 reads CATTNRGAYNEQFF. As DNA, the CDR3 is TGTGCCACCACGAACAGGGGGGCCTACAATGAGCAGTTCTTC. The rearrangement links TRBV28 to TRBJ2-1, with TRBD1 matching 8 bases. From germline, CDR1 is MDHEN and CDR2 SYDVKM. The junction had 7 bases not matched to a gene; V was cut back by 10 bases and J by 2 bases. This CDR3 spans 14 amino acids. Together with reference TRBV28 and TRBJ2-1, the CDR3 gives the full variable domain: DVKVTQSSRYLVKRTGEKVFLECVQDMDHENMFWYRQDPGLGLRLIYFSYDVKMKEKGDIPEGYSVSREKKERFSLILESASTNQTSMYLCATTNRGAYNEQFFGPGTRLTVL.

V and J are TRBV7-2 and TRBJ2-6, with D maybe TRBD1 (6 bases). V lost 2 bases and J 0 bases, leaving 8 bases between the germline ends. Germline CDR1 is SGHTA and CDR2 is FQGNSA. CDR3 length: 16 amino acids. The CDR3 DNA reads as TGTGCCAGCAGCTTAAACAGGGCCTCTGGGGCCAACGTCCTGACTTTC. Encoded protein: CASSLNRASGANVLTF.

A few counts support this clonotype. The genes are TRBV20-1 and TRBJ2-3, with D possibly TRBD2 on 6 matching bases. V was cut by 0 bases and J by 3 bases, with 16 bases left in between. This CDR3 spans 16 amino acids. CDR1 DFQATT and CDR2 SNEGSKA come from the germline V gene (reference sequence). CDR3 loop: CSARERQFLATDTQYF. CDR3 sequence (DNA): TGCAGTGCTAGAGAACGACAGTTCCTAGCGACAGATACGCAGTATTTT.

This chain links TRBV4-3 with TRBJ2-5; D uncertain. Trimming cost V 0 bases and J 1 base, with 9 bases left between them. Germline V lookup: CDR1 LGHNA, CDR2 YSLEER. The CDR3 is made up of 15 amino acids. The CDR3 bases are TGCGCCAGCAGCCAAGATCTGGCATCCCAAGAGACCCAGTACTTC. Translating it yields CASSQDLASQETQYF.

The rearrangement links TRBV12-3 or TRBV12-4 to TRBJ2-1, with D unresolved. V was trimmed by 3 bases and J by 8 bases, leaving 5 bases between them. CDR3 length: 11 amino acids. DNA of the CDR3: TGTGCCAGCAGTTTGACATATGAGCAGTTCTTC. Translated, it gives CASSLTYEQFF.

The rearrangement links TRBV25-1 to TRBJ1-3, with a tentative D call TRBD1 (6 bases). Trimming shortened V by 3 bases and J by 3 bases, and 12 bases separated the two germline ends. Germline V gene sequence: CDR1 MGHDK, CDR2 SYGVNS. The CDR3 is 15 residues long. The CDR3 region is CASSELGHFGNTIYF. The CDR3 bases are TGTGCCAGCAGTGAGTTGGGACACTTTGGAAACACCATATATTTT.

The rearrangement joins TRBV20-1 to TRBJ1-2, with unresolved D. Trimming removed 3 bases at V and 2 bases at J, with 7 bases between. Per the germline V gene, CDR1 is DFQATT and CDR2 is SNEGSKA (reference sequence). The CDR3 is 12 residues long. The CDR3: CSASDQNYGYTF. The DNA of the CDR3 is TGCAGTGCTAGCGATCAGAACTATGGCTACACCTTC.

This clonotype was seen just once. This chain links TRBV5-4 with TRBJ2-2, with D uncertain. With 2 bases removed from V and 6 bases from J, the gap between germline ends came to 14 bases. CDR3 length: 15 amino acids. In germline, CDR1 is SGHNT, CDR2 YYREEE (reference sequence). CDR3 DNA sequence: TGTGCCAGCAGCTTTCGCGTCAGTACTCCCGGGGAGCTGTTTTTT. Protein product: CASSFRVSTPGELFF.

This clonotype was seen a handful of times. The V and J genes are TRBV9 and TRBJ2-5; no reliable D call. The closer fit of TRBJ2-7 to the DNA end suggests the J call may be wrong. Per germline, CDR1 SGDLS and CDR2 YYNGEE. CDR3 size: 13 residues. CDR3 DNA: TGTGCCAGCAGCGTAGGCCCCAGGAACGAGCAGTACTTC. This encodes CASSVGPRNEQYF.

This rearrangement joins TRBV6-2 or TRBV6-3 to TRBJ2-3; 7 positions agree with TRBD2. V was pared by 0 bases and J by 7 bases, with 7 bases of the junction left unmatched. The CDR3 is made up of 15 amino acids. Germline lookup yields CDR1 MNHEY and CDR2 SVGEGT. Written as DNA, the CDR3 is TGTGCCAGCAGTTACTCGGCGGGAGATAGATATACGCAGTATTTT. This gives the protein CASSYSAGDRYTQYF.

The V gene is TRBV27, the J gene TRBJ1-5; 8 positions agree with TRBD1. The CDR3 has 17 residues. Unmatched junction bases numbered 13, after V lost 4 bases and J lost 5 bases. Germline CDR1 reads MNHEY; CDR2 reads SMNVEV (reference sequence). The DNA of the CDR3 is TGTGCCAGCAGTTCTAGGTCGGACAGGGTCAGGGATCAGCCCCAGCATTTT. It encodes CASSSRSDRVRDQPQHF.

The V gene is TRBV24-1, the J gene TRBJ2-3; weak D call: TRBD2 (6 bases). The V and J ends lost 8 bases and 4 bases respectively, with 12 bases between them. The length of the CDR3 is 13 residues. CDR1 is KGHDR, CDR2 SFDVKD, per germline. The CDR3 spells CATTTSLADTQYF. The CDR3 region has the DNA TGTGCCACCACAACTAGCCTTGCAGATACGCAGTATTTT.